This T cell receptor beta chain was recovered during a study of T cell changes during pregnancy in multiple sclerosis. Trimming pared 5 bases from V and 0 bases from J, leaving 8 bases between. Per germline, CDR1 MNHEY and CDR2 SMNVEV (reference sequence). This CDR3 region has 13 residues. Profiled with immunoSEQ multiplex PCR; TCRdb holds only in-frame clones, not every one. Of about 29,000 clones listed, 89% are singletons. This TCR was sampled from a female donor with multiple sclerosis, enrolled in a pregnancy study. This chain connects TRBV27 to TRBJ2-7; tentative D call: TRBD1 (6 bases). The material sequenced was CD8+ T cells from peripheral blood mononuclear cells, taken after pregnancy. CDR3 residues: CASSTGLSYEQYF. CDR3 nucleotide sequence: TGTGCCAGCAGTACAGGGCTCTCCTACGAGCAGTACTTC.